A selection of T cell receptor beta chains follows, all from one sample in a study of T cell changes during pregnancy in multiple sclerosis. Only in-frame clones appear in the TCRdb table, and some are missing; sequencing was by immunoSEQ multiplex PCR. The sample has tens of thousands of clones, almost 95% seen once. The sample consisted of peripheral blood, taken in the first trimester of pregnancy. The source of these receptors is a female donor with multiple sclerosis, enrolled in a pregnancy study. Each CDR3 is given with its conserved first and last residue. A D gene is named only where the DNA matches it firmly. Size is omitted from some rows. Given values are once, few, many or a class for expanded clones.

j_call clone_size d_call v_call cdr3_nt cdr3_aa
TRBJ1-2 once TRBD1 TRBV11-2 TGTGCCAGCAGCCTGGGGGACAGGGGGGGAGAAGGCTACACCTTC CASSLGDRGGEGYTF
TRBJ1-1 . . TRBV6-5 TGTGCCAGCAGGATACAGGGAAGGGAAAACACTGAAGCTTTCTTT CASRIQGRENTEAFF
TRBJ2-1 . . TRBV7-2 TGTGCCAGCAGCTCTACGGGGCAGGGGAATGAGCAGTTCTTC CASSSTGQGNEQFF
TRBJ2-1 . . TRBV4-3 TGCGCCAGCAGCCAAGATCGGCTAGCCCCCTCCTACAATGAGCAGTTCTTC CASSQDRLAPSYNEQFF
TRBJ1-6 . . TRBV6-1 TGTGCCAGCAGTGAACTCACAGGGACGAATTCACCCCTCCACTTT CASSELTGTNSPLHF
TRBJ1-1 . TRBD1 TRBV7-6 TGTGCCAGCAGAGCGGACAGGGCGAACACTGAAGCTTTCTTT CASRADRANTEAFF
TRBJ2-7 . . TRBV14 TGTGCCAGCAGCCAAGATATCAGGATACAGCAGTACTTC CASSQDIRIQQYF
TRBJ1-2 . TRBD1 TRBV4-3 TGCGCCAGCAGCCAATTAGGGGGCCTTGGCTACACCTTC CASSQLGGLGYTF
TRBJ2-3 once . TRBV7-2 TGTGCCAGCAGCCCCGGCAGGGTTGGTGGAGATACGCAGTATTTT CASSPGRVGGDTQYF
TRBJ2-7 . TRBD1 TRBV11-1 TGTGCCAGCAGCTCCGGGACAGGGGTTAGTGAGCAGTACTTC CASSSGTGVSEQYF
TRBJ1-6 . TRBD1 TRBV5-4 TGTGCCAGCAGCTTGGAACAGGGGAAATCACCCCTCCACTTT CASSLEQGKSPLHF
TRBJ2-3 . TRBD1 TRBV5-1 TGCGCCACCCGCTCAACAGGGGTTGGAGATACGCAGTATTTT CATRSTGVGDTQYF
TRBJ2-3 . . TRBV2 TGTGCCAACAAGGAGAGGGGGAGCACAGATACGCAGTATTTT CANKERGSTDTQYF
TRBJ1-5 . . TRBV19 TGTGCCACCCAGGAATCAGGGGCCAGTAGCAATCAGCCCCAGCATTTT CATQESGASSNQPQHF
TRBJ1-4 . . TRBV5-1 TGCGCCAGCAGCTTGGGCAGCAGGGGTGAAAAACTGTTTTTT CASSLGSRGEKLFF
TRBJ1-3 . . TRBV28 TGTGCCACTAACTCTGGAAACACCATATATTTT CATNSGNTIYF
TRBJ2-5 . TRBD2 TRBV5-4 TGTGCCAGCAGCTTCGGGCGGGGGGCCCCGCAAGAGCAGTACTTC CASSFGRGAPQEQYF
TRBJ2-3 . . TRBV29-1 TGCAGCGTTGAAGGCAGGGCTGGAGAGGTTACGCAGTATTTT CSVEGRAGEVTQYF
TRBJ1-5 . TRBD1 TRBV2 TGTGCCAGCAGGGGCGGACAGGGGATAGGTCAGCCCCAGCATTTT CASRGGQGIGQPQHF
TRBJ2-2 . TRBD1 TRBV5-6 TGTGCCAGCAGTTTACCGGGACAGCTAACCGGGGAGCTGTTTTTT CASSLPGQLTGELFF
TRBJ1-1 . . TRBV5-6 TGTGCCAGCAGCGCGGGCACTGAAGCTTTCTTT CASSAGTEAFF
TRBJ1-6 . . TRBV2 TGTGCCAGCAGTGAAATGGTGACAGTTTTTTCCGCCACAAATTCACCCCTCCACTTT CASSEMVTVFSATNSPLHF
TRBJ2-5 . TRBD2 TRBV27 TGTGCCAGCAGTTCGATGACTAGCGGGGGATTGAGAGAGACCCAGTACTTC CASSSMTSGGLRETQYF
TRBJ1-2 . . TRBV5-1 TGCGCCAGCAGCTACGACAGCAGCTATGGCTACACCTTC CASSYDSSYGYTF
TRBJ2-4 . . TRBV9 TGTGCCAGCAGCGTAGGTCGGACTGCCGGGGGCATTCAGTACTTC CASSVGRTAGGIQYF
TRBJ2-2 . . TRBV11-2 TGTGCCAGCAGCTTAGATTCAGGGGTACCGATTACCGGGGAGCTGTTTTTT CASSLDSGVPITGELFF
TRBJ1-5 . . TRBV15 TGTGCCACCACCCCCGAACAGGGTCAGCCCCAGCATTTT CATTPEQGQPQHF
TRBJ1-1 . TRBD1 TRBV7-9 TGTGCCAGCAGACCTACAGGGGAGAAGGAAGCTTTCTTT CASRPTGEKEAFF
TRBJ1-1 once . TRBV6-4 TGTGCCAGCAGTTATACAGCGAACACTGAAGCTTTCTTT CASSYTANTEAFF
TRBJ1-2 . . TRBV29-1 TGCAGCGTTGCGGATTCCCGGGCTAACTATGGCTACACCTTC CSVADSRANYGYTF
TRBJ1-2 . . TRBV4-2 TGTGCCAGCAGCCCCCTGGGGGGGATTAACTATGGCTACACCTTC CASSPLGGINYGYTF
TRBJ2-7 . . TRBV7-9 TGTGCCAGCAGCCAAAGAGGGTACGAGCAGTACTTC CASSQRGYEQYF
TRBJ2-1 . TRBD2 TRBV10-3 TGTGCCACTCAGACGGGGGGGCCAAACAATGAGCAGTTCTTC CATQTGGPNNEQFF
TRBJ1-6 once . TRBV7-9 TGTGCCAGCAGCGGGGGGGACTTCGGGAATTCACCCCTCCACTTT CASSGGDFGNSPLHF
TRBJ1-6 . TRBD1 TRBV6-6 TGTGCCAGCGATAACGCAGGGGGGTATTCACCCCTCCACTTT CASDNAGGYSPLHF
TRBJ2-3 . TRBD2 TRBV7-3 TGTGCCAGCAGCGTAGCGGGGGGACTCACAGATACGCAGTATTTT CASSVAGGLTDTQYF
TRBJ2-7 . . TRBV19 TGTGCCAGTAGTATATTGCCCACCCGCCCAGTCTACGAGCAGTACTTC CASSILPTRPVYEQYF
TRBJ2-2 . TRBD2 TRBV19 TGTGCCAGTAGTATAGGGGGGGGAACCGGGGAGCTGTTTTTT CASSIGGGTGELFF
TRBJ2-5 . TRBD2 TRBV9 TGTGCCAGCAGCGTAGTTCCTAGCGGGTCGGAGACCCAGTACTTC CASSVVPSGSETQYF
TRBJ1-1 . . TRBV11-2 TGTGCCAGCAGCGACAGATCTCTGAACACTGAAGCTTTCTTT CASSDRSLNTEAFF
TRBJ2-1 once TRBD2 TRBV19 TGTGCCAGTAGTATACCGAGTCGGACTAGCGGGCTCCAGTATGAGCAGTTCTTC CASSIPSRTSGLQYEQFF
TRBJ2-2 . TRBD1 TRBV7-6 TGTGCCAGCAGCTTCGGGACAGGGACCACCGGGGAGCTGTTTTTT CASSFGTGTTGELFF
TRBJ1-2 . TRBD1 TRBV6-6 TGTGCTGCGGGACAGGGGGGCTATGGCTACACCTTC CAAGQGGYGYTF
TRBJ1-5 . TRBD1 TRBV7-2 TGTGCCAGCAGCTCACCCCTTAGAGGGGGCATTGAGCCCCAGCATTTT CASSSPLRGGIEPQHF
TRBJ1-2 . TRBD1 TRBV19 TGTGCCAGTATTCGCGCCCCGGGACAGGGTTTGCTCTATGGCTACACCTTC CASIRAPGQGLLYGYTF
TRBJ1-6 . . TRBV10-3 TGTGCCATCAGTGGGTGGGGGGATGGCAATTCACCCCTCCACTTT CAISGWGDGNSPLHF
TRBJ2-2 . . TRBV7-3 TGTGCCAGCAGCTCAGCGACTTTGGGCGGGGAGCTGTTTTTT CASSSATLGGELFF
TRBJ2-3 . TRBD1 TRBV9 TGTGCCAGCAGCGTGGGGGCTCACAGGGGGACAGATACGCAGTATTTT CASSVGAHRGTDTQYF
TRBJ1-1 . . TRBV15 TGTGCCACCGGGCAGGCTTTCATGAACACTGAAGCTTTCTTT CATGQAFMNTEAFF
TRBJ1-1 . TRBD1 TRBV27 TGTGCCAGCAGTTTAGGCAGGGGGCGCACTGAAGCTTTCTTT CASSLGRGRTEAFF
TRBJ1-2 once TRBD1 TRBV9 TGTGCCAGCAGCCGGGACAGCAACTATGGCTACACCTTC CASSRDSNYGYTF
TRBJ1-6 . . TRBV6-4 TGTGCCAGCAGTGACTCGGGGGACAATAATTCACCCCTCCACTTT CASSDSGDNNSPLHF
TRBJ1-3 . TRBD1 TRBV7-2 TGTGCCAGCAGCTTAGTCGGACAGGGGGTCTCTCTGGGCGGAAACACCATATATTTT CASSLVGQGVSLGGNTIYF